This TCR beta chain was captured by sequencing in a study of CXCR3-negative and CXCR3-positive naive CD8 T cells. Study results and limitations: TCR interaction strength was inferred from TRB CDR3 physicochemistry, as CD5 matched across naive subsets.

Germline V lookup: CDR1 MNHEY, CDR2 SVGEGT. The CDR3 totals 17 residues. The TRB libraries of cDNA were built by UMI-labeled 5' RACE. TCRdb reprocessed the 5' RACE reads and reports one entry per CDR3 protein, with no DNA. The sample includes 45,000 to 65,000 distinct CDR3 sequences. For this clonotype: Its antigen is not identified.

The sequenced sample was memory CD8+ T cells from blood. This TCR derives from a human donor in good health. Some clones in this sample may be carry-over from other donors' samples. The V and J genes are TRBV6-2 or TRBV6-3 and TRBJ2-1; TCRdb's assignment of TRBD1 cannot be checked, as there is no DNA. CDR3 sequence: CASSYGIRGDPYNEQFF.